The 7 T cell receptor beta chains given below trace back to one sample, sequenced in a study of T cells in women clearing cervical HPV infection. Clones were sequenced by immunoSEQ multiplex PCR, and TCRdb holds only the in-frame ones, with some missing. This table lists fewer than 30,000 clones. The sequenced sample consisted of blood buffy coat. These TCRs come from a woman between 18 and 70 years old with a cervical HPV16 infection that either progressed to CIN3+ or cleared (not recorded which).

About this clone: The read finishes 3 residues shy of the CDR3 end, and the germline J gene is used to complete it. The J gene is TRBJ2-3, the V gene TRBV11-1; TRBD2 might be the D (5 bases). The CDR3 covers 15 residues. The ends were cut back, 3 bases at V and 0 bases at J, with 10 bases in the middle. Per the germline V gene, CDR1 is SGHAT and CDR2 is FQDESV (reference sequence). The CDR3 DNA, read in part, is TGTGCCAGCAGCTTCCTAGCATATAGCACAGATACG. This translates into CASSFLAYSTDT. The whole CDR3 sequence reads CASSFLAYSTDTQYF.

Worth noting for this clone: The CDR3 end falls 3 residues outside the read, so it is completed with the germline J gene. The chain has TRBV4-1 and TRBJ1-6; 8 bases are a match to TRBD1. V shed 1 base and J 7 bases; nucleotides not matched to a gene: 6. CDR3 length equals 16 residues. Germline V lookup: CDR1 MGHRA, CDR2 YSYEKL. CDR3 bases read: TGCGCCAGCAGCCAAGTACAGGGGGTTAAGAATTCACCC. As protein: CASSQVQGVKNSP. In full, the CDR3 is CASSQVQGVKNSPLHF.

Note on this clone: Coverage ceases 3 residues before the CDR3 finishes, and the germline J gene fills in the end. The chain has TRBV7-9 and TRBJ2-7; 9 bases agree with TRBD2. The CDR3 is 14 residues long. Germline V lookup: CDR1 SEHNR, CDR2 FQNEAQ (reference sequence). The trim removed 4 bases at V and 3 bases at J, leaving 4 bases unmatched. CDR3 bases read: TGTGCCAGCAGCTCAAATAGCGGGAGCTACGAG. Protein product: CASSSNSGSYE. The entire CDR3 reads CASSSNSGSYEQYF.

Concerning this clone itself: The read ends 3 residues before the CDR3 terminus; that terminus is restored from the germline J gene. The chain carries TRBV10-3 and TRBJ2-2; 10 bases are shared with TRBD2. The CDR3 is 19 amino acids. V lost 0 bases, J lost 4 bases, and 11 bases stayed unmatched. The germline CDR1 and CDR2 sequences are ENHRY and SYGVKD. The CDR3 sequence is CAISESSGRAMGRTGELFF. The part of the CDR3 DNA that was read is TGTGCCATCAGTGAGTCAAGCGGGAGGGCCATGGGTCGCACCGGGGAG.

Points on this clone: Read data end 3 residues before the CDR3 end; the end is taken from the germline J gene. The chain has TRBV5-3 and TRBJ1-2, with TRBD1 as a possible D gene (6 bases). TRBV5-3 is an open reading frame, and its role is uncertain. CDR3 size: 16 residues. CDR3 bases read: TGTGCCAGAAGCTTGTCCCAGTCGGGCAGGGGCGGCGGC. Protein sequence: CARSLSQSGRGGG. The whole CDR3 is CARSLSQSGRGGGYTF.

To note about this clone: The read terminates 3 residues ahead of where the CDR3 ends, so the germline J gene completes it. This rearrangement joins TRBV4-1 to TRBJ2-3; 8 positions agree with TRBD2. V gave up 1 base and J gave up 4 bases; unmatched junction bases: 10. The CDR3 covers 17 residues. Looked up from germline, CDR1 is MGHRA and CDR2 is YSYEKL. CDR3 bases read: TGCGCCAGCAGCCAAGGAATGCGGACTAGCAGGGCAGATACG. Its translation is CASSQGMRTSRADT. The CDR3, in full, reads CASSQGMRTSRADTQYF.

CDR3: CASSGDRDRGSPLHF. The CDR3 DNA, read in part, is TGTGCCAGTAGTGGGGACCGGGACAGGGGTTCACCC. V usage is TRBV19 and J usage is TRBJ1-6, with 10 bases aligning to TRBD1. The CDR3 end is not reached by the read, which stops 3 residues before it; the germline J gene fills it in. V trimming: 5 bases; J trimming: 9 bases; junction bases outside the gene matches: 7. Germline V gene data show CDR1 as LNHDA and CDR2 as SQIVND (reference sequence). This CDR3 is built from 15 residues.